Listed below are T cell receptor beta chains from one sample, sequenced in a study of beta chain features in type 1 diabetes. The protocol was immunoSEQ multiplex PCR, while the TCRdb copy is restricted to in-frame clones and leaves out a portion. The sample has 600,000 to 700,000 clones; 9.5% to 15% are singletons. Sample: naive CD4+ T cells from blood. The receptor source for this set is a man aged 30-40 years with type 1 diabetes. Both conserved end residues are part of each CDR3. Each record gives: V gene, D gene, J gene, clone size, CDR3 protein, CDR3 DNA. D genes are given only for firm matches. Not every row has a clone size; where given, it reads once, few, many or a size class.

V: TRBV9
D: .
J: TRBJ1-4
size: few
CDR3: CASSVTPATNEKLFF
DNA: TGTGCCAGCAGCGTAACTCCTGCAACTAATGAAAAACTGTTTTTT

V: TRBV7-6
D: .
J: TRBJ2-5
size: .
CDR3: CASSLALVGAGVAQYF
DNA: TGTGCCAGCAGCTTAGCGCTCGTGGGGGCAGGGGTTGCCCAGTACTTC

V: TRBV18
D: .
J: TRBJ1-6
size: few
CDR3: CASSPVRGASIGSPLHF
DNA: TGTGCCAGCTCACCAGTTCGGGGAGCTTCCATAGGGTCACCCCTCCACTTT

V: TRBV4-3
D: .
J: TRBJ2-3
size: few
CDR3: CASSQDWAGQGEDTQYF
DNA: TGCGCCAGCAGCCAAGATTGGGCGGGCCAAGGGGAAGATACGCAGTATTTT

V: TRBV2
D: .
J: TRBJ2-2
size: few
CDR3: CASSEFYGELFF
DNA: TGTGCCAGCAGTGAATTCTACGGGGAGCTGTTTTTT

V: TRBV7-2
D: .
J: TRBJ2-1
size: .
CDR3: CASSLVRVGEQFF
DNA: TGTGCCAGCAGCTTAGTTCGGGTGGGCGAGCAGTTCTTC

V: TRBV12-5
D: .
J: TRBJ2-1
size: .
CDR3: CASGLVSGATHNEQFF
DNA: TGTGCTAGTGGTTTGGTGTCAGGGGCCACACACAATGAGCAGTTCTTC

V: TRBV7-9
D: .
J: TRBJ1-4
size: .
CDR3: CASSLEGNEKLFF
DNA: TGTGCCAGCAGCTTAGAGGGGAATGAAAAACTGTTTTTT

V: TRBV28
D: TRBD2
J: TRBJ2-1
size: .
CDR3: CASSQMTSGNYNEQFF
DNA: TGTGCCAGCAGTCAAATGACTAGCGGAAACTACAATGAGCAGTTCTTC

V: TRBV20-1
D: .
J: TRBJ1-5
size: .
CDR3: CSARSNQPQHF
DNA: TGCAGTGCTCGTAGCAATCAGCCCCAGCATTTT

V: TRBV5-4
D: .
J: TRBJ2-7
size: few
CDR3: CASSLAYGRFAEQYF
DNA: TGTGCCAGCAGCTTGGCCTATGGCAGGTTCGCCGAGCAGTACTTC

V: TRBV5-1
D: .
J: TRBJ1-1
size: .
CDR3: CASSLVGGSTTEAFF
DNA: TGCGCCAGCAGCTTGGTCGGGGGAAGCACCACTGAAGCTTTCTTT

V: TRBV5-6
D: .
J: TRBJ1-2
size: .
CDR3: CASSLGAGAGGYTF
DNA: TGTGCCAGCAGCTTGGGTGCGGGGGCAGGAGGCTACACCTTC

V: TRBV14
D: .
J: TRBJ2-3
size: many
CDR3: CASSQTRTDTQYF
DNA: TGTGCCAGCAGCCAGACCCGCACAGATACGCAGTATTTT

V: TRBV6-6
D: .
J: TRBJ1-2
size: .
CDR3: CASSNRGYTF
DNA: TGTGCCAGCAGCAACCGAGGCTACACCTTC

V: TRBV7-9
D: .
J: TRBJ1-1
size: .
CDR3: CASSLGQVNTEAFF
DNA: TGTGCCAGCAGCTTAGGACAGGTGAACACTGAAGCTTTCTTT

V: TRBV7-9
D: .
J: TRBJ1-2
size: few
CDR3: CASSRPQQVSYGYTF
DNA: TGTGCCAGCAGCAGGCCTCAACAGGTCTCATATGGCTACACCTTC

V: TRBV6-6
D: .
J: TRBJ1-5
size: few
CDR3: CASSYSIGDQPQHF
DNA: TGTGCCAGCAGTTACTCGATTGGGGATCAGCCCCAGCATTTT

V: TRBV2
D: .
J: TRBJ2-5
size: .
CDR3: CASTGQTRRGTETQYF
DNA: TGTGCCAGCACCGGCCAAACTCGGCGGGGAACGGAGACCCAGTACTTC

V: TRBV7-9
D: .
J: TRBJ2-1
size: few
CDR3: CASSLMPSNEQFF
DNA: TGTGCCAGCAGCTTAATGCCGAGCAATGAGCAGTTCTTC

V: TRBV28
D: TRBD1
J: TRBJ1-2
size: .
CDR3: CASSLGQGAQRYGYTF
DNA: TGTGCCAGCAGTTTGGGGCAGGGGGCGCAGCGATATGGCTACACCTTC

V: TRBV2
D: .
J: TRBJ2-1
size: few
CDR3: CASSGRFGRYYEQFF
DNA: TGTGCCAGCAGCGGTAGATTTGGTCGGTACTATGAGCAGTTCTTC

V: TRBV4-2
D: .
J: TRBJ1-2
size: few
CDR3: CASSPQTQHGYTF
DNA: TGTGCCAGCAGCCCTCAAACACAGCATGGCTACACCTTC

V: TRBV28
D: TRBD1
J: TRBJ1-4
size: few
CDR3: CASSIAGTGRSEKLFF
DNA: TGTGCCAGCAGTATCGCCGGGACAGGGCGCAGTGAAAAACTGTTTTTT

V: TRBV2
D: .
J: TRBJ2-2
size: few
CDR3: CASKILTGTNTGELFF
DNA: TGTGCCAGCAAGATCTTGACAGGAACGAACACCGGGGAGCTGTTTTTT

V: TRBV5-1
D: .
J: TRBJ2-2
size: .
CDR3: CASSYQMTAGELFF
DNA: TGCGCCAGCAGCTATCAGATGACAGCCGGGGAGCTGTTTTTT

V: TRBV7-2
D: .
J: TRBJ2-5
size: .
CDR3: CASSQVRGGETQYF
DNA: TGTGCCAGCAGCCAAGTCAGGGGAGGAGAGACCCAGTACTTC

V: TRBV7-2
D: .
J: TRBJ2-7
size: few
CDR3: CASSLGRGTYEQYF
DNA: TGTGCCAGCAGCTTAGGCAGGGGCACCTACGAGCAGTACTTC

V: TRBV9
D: TRBD1
J: TRBJ1-2
size: few
CDR3: CASSGQQGANGYTF
DNA: TGTGCCAGCAGCGGACAACAGGGGGCGAATGGCTACACCTTC

V: TRBV5-1
D: TRBD1
J: TRBJ1-2
size: few
CDR3: CASGTVHGYTF
DNA: TGCGCCAGCGGGACAGTTCATGGCTACACCTTC

V: TRBV2
D: .
J: TRBJ1-2
size: .
CDR3: CASSDNGNYGYTF
DNA: TGTGCCAGCAGTGACAACGGGAACTATGGCTACACCTTC

V: TRBV6-6
D: .
J: TRBJ2-5
size: few
CDR3: CASNKNQETQYF
DNA: TGTGCCAGCAATAAGAACCAAGAGACCCAGTACTTC

V: TRBV7-6
D: TRBD1
J: TRBJ2-5
size: few
CDR3: CASSPPGQGKETQYF
DNA: TGTGCCAGCAGCCCTCCGGGACAGGGGAAAGAGACCCAGTACTTC

V: TRBV11-2
D: .
J: TRBJ1-4
size: .
CDR3: CASSWTGNEKLFF
DNA: TGTGCCAGCAGCTGGACGGGTAATGAAAAACTGTTTTTT

V: TRBV7-9
D: .
J: TRBJ1-4
size: few
CDR3: CASSSEKLFF
DNA: TGTGCCAGCAGCTCCGAAAAACTGTTTTTT

V: TRBV14
D: .
J: TRBJ1-6
size: .
CDR3: CASSQNRNSPLHF
DNA: TGTGCCAGCAGCCAAAATCGAAATTCACCCCTCCACTTT

V: TRBV7-3
D: TRBD1
J: TRBJ2-1
size: .
CDR3: CASSQTSGGYYNEQFF
DNA: TGTGCCAGCAGCCAAACTTCAGGGGGCTATTACAATGAGCAGTTCTTC

V: TRBV28
D: .
J: TRBJ1-2
size: .
CDR3: CASTTPANYGYTF
DNA: TGTGCCAGCACAACTCCAGCTAACTATGGCTACACCTTC

V: TRBV5-5
D: .
J: TRBJ2-4
size: .
CDR3: CASSPQNIQYF
DNA: TGTGCCAGCAGCCCCCAAAACATTCAGTACTTC

V: TRBV11-1
D: .
J: TRBJ2-3
size: few
CDR3: CASSAPGTSTDTQYF
DNA: TGTGCCAGCAGCGCCCCCGGGACTAGCACAGATACGCAGTATTTT

V: TRBV19
D: TRBD1
J: TRBJ2-7
size: few
CDR3: CATKSGTVSYEQYF
DNA: TGTGCCACTAAATCCGGGACAGTGTCCTACGAGCAGTACTTC

V: TRBV6-6
D: .
J: TRBJ1-5
size: few
CDR3: CASRRTRNSNQPQHF
DNA: TGTGCCAGCAGGCGAACTAGGAATAGCAATCAGCCCCAGCATTTT

V: TRBV29-1
D: .
J: TRBJ1-2
size: few
CDR3: CSVEDRTHLGTF
DNA: TGCAGCGTTGAAGACAGGACCCACTTGGGCACCTTC

V: TRBV27
D: .
J: TRBJ1-5
size: few
CDR3: CASSDSLDQPQHF
DNA: TGTGCCAGCAGTGACAGTCTTGATCAGCCCCAGCATTTT

V: TRBV4-3
D: .
J: TRBJ1-2
size: few
CDR3: CASSPYSANYGYTF
DNA: TGCGCCAGCAGCCCCTACAGCGCTAACTATGGCTACACCTTC

V: TRBV7-2
D: .
J: TRBJ1-2
size: .
CDR3: CASSLAGGRVHGYTF
DNA: TGTGCCAGCAGCTTAGCCGGAGGCAGGGTGCATGGCTACACCTTC

V: TRBV4-2
D: .
J: TRBJ2-2
size: few
CDR3: CASSQDPDFGELFF
DNA: TGTGCCAGCAGCCAAGATCCAGATTTCGGGGAGCTGTTTTTT

V: TRBV7-2
D: TRBD2
J: TRBJ2-1
size: .
CDR3: CASSFLTSGGMNEQFF
DNA: TGTGCCAGCAGCTTCCTGACTAGCGGGGGGATGAATGAGCAGTTCTTC

V: TRBV5-1
D: TRBD2
J: TRBJ2-3
size: few
CDR3: CASSSNPGTSQDTQYF
DNA: TGCGCCAGCAGCTCGAATCCCGGGACTAGTCAAGATACGCAGTATTTT

V: TRBV11-2
D: .
J: TRBJ1-2
size: once
CDR3: CASSLDPQGIGYTF
DNA: TGTGCCAGCAGCTTAGATCCCCAGGGGATTGGCTACACCTTC

V: TRBV11-2
D: .
J: TRBJ2-3
size: .
CDR3: CASSLGFFRATDTQYF
DNA: TGTGCCAGCAGCTTAGGATTTTTCAGGGCCACAGATACGCAGTATTTT

V: TRBV6-6
D: TRBD2
J: TRBJ2-3
size: .
CDR3: CASRPGGNTDTQYF
DNA: TGTGCCAGCCGGCCGGGGGGAAACACAGATACGCAGTATTTT

V: TRBV14
D: .
J: TRBJ2-5
size: few
CDR3: CASSVGPLETQYF
DNA: TGTGCCAGCAGCGTAGGTCCCTTAGAGACCCAGTACTTC

V: TRBV7-2
D: TRBD1
J: TRBJ1-2
size: few
CDR3: CASSYRQGSNYGYTF
DNA: TGTGCCAGCAGCTATCGACAGGGCAGTAACTATGGCTACACCTTC

V: TRBV4-3
D: .
J: TRBJ2-7
size: .
CDR3: CASSLVFGTYEQYF
DNA: TGCGCCAGCAGCCTCGTCTTTGGGACCTACGAGCAGTACTTC

V: TRBV4-3
D: TRBD2
J: TRBJ2-3
size: few
CDR3: CASSQVETSGGTDTQYF
DNA: TGCGCCAGCAGCCAAGTCGAGACTAGCGGAGGCACAGATACGCAGTATTTT